This TCR beta chain was sequenced in a study of early T cells in non-severe SARS-CoV-2 infection. Study at large: From unsorted whole blood, bulk RNA was sequenced, and the chains remained unpaired.

Trimming removed 8 bases from V and 8 bases from J, with 18 bases in between. Germline CDR1 and CDR2: SNHLY and FYNNEI. CDR3 length: 14 amino acids. Attachment of unique molecular identifiers was made to individual cDNA molecules. TCRdb ran MiXCR on the 5' RACE reads and lists one entry per CDR3 protein. The sample holds tens of thousands of distinct CDR3 sequences, about 15% seen once. General study findings and limits: VDJdb-based annotation leaned toward anti-spike CD8 responses and missed private and CD4 specificities.

Ten or more counts support this clonotype. What it recognizes is unknown. This TCR came from an adult who was a healthcare worker with PCR-confirmed SARS-CoV-2 infection or an uninfected control (not recorded which). J is TRBJ1-4 and V is TRBV2, with TRBD1 as a possible D gene (5 bases). Sequenced material: whole blood. The CDR3 nucleotides are TGTGCCAGCGGACGGGGACCCCCGACGGAAAAACTGTTTTTT. Protein: CASGRGPPTEKLFF.